Included here is one T cell receptor beta chain sequence, with context. This specimen comes from a study of control samples from healthy donors and cancer patients. The ends were cut back, 3 bases at V and 1 base at J, with 12 bases in the middle. The V gene's germline CDR1 is KGHSH and CDR2 LQKENI. This CDR3 comprises 16 residues. TCRdb's copy holds only in-frame clones and misses some; the assay was immunoSEQ multiplex PCR. The data hold around 140,000 clones, with approximately 94% observed a single time. The chain carries TRBV18 and TRBJ1-4, with a possible D match to TRBD1 (5 bases). The clonotype was recovered from a man between 40 and 49 years old in good health. Sequences were obtained from blood. Here the CDR3 reads CASSPQGVGTNEKLFF. CDR3 sequence (DNA): TGTGCCAGCTCACCCCAGGGAGTGGGAACTAATGAAAAACTGTTTTTT. Full variable domain (remainder filled in from reference TRBV18 and TRBJ1-4): NAGVMQNPRHLVRRRGQEARLRCSPMKGHSHVYWYRQLPEEGLKFMVYLQKENIIDESGMPKERFSAEFPKEGPSILRIQQVVRGDSAAYFCASSPQGVGTNEKLFFGSGTQLSVL.